The source of this T cell receptor (beta chain) is a study of cytomegalovirus exposure and HLA in healthy donors. Primers: 60 Vbeta forward and 13 Jbeta reverse. The method was immunoSEQ multiplex PCR; TCRdb's version includes in-frame clones alone and lacks a portion of them. The repertoire has 90,000 to 150,000 clones, less than 80% of them found once; the top ten carry 11%. This clone was picked up one time. No antigen is known for it. The length of the CDR3 is 18 residues. Per germline, CDR1 KGHSH and CDR2 LQKENI. J lost 0 bases, V lost 1 base, and 6 bases had no gene match. Study observations and caveats: Many donors shared some public TCRs, even though most TCR sequences were rare. 87-base-pair reads could not separate some V segments, including TRBV6-2 and TRBV6-3.

Sequences were obtained from PBMCs. This TCR derives from a woman in her 50s in good health and CMV-seropositive. This sequence joins TRBV18 and TRBJ2-6; TRBD2 matches at 7 bases. The CDR3 region is CASSPRGGASSGANVLTF. CDR3 DNA: TGTGCCAGCTCACCACGCGGGGGTGCGAGCTCTGGGGCCAACGTCCTGACTTTC.